These 13 T cell receptor beta chains came from one sample sequenced in a study of cytomegalovirus exposure and HLA in healthy donors. Here immunoSEQ multiplex PCR was the method, and the copy in TCRdb shows in-frame clones only, minus some. The data contain around 300,000 clones, 80% to 90% of them singletons. Sequenced input: PBMCs. These receptor sequences come from a woman aged 18-29 years in good health and CMV-seronegative.

The rearrangement links TRBV7-3 to TRBJ2-2; TRBD1 agrees at 9 bases. Per germline, CDR1 SGHTA and CDR2 FQGTGA. With 5 bases clipped from V and 1 base from J, the junction kept 5 bases outside the gene matches. This CDR3 is built from 16 residues. The chain's CDR3 is CASSLGGQGNTGELFF. The CDR3 nucleotides are TGTGCCAGCAGCCTAGGGGGACAGGGGAACACCGGGGAGCTGTTTTTT.

The chain carries TRBV5-1 and TRBJ2-6; tentatively, D is TRBD2 (5 bases). This CDR3 is 17 amino acids long. CDR1 and CDR2 from the germline V gene are SGHRS and YFSETQ. V lost 4 bases and J 3 bases, leaving 17 bases between the germline ends. The CDR3 reads CASSIRALGGGANVLTF. CDR3 bases: TGCGCCAGCAGCATCCGGGCCCTCGGAGGTGGGGCCAACGTCCTGACTTTC.

V is TRBV9 and J is TRBJ2-2, with no clear D. Germline CDR1 is SGDLS and CDR2 is YYNGEE. Trimming shortened V by 0 bases and J by 7 bases, and 4 bases separated the two germline ends. CDR3 length: 12 residues. The DNA for the CDR3 is TGTGCCAGCAGCGTAGGCGGCGGGGAGCTGTTTTTT. Protein product: CASSVGGGELFF.

The rearrangement links TRBV6-6 to TRBJ1-2, with TRBD1 identical over 8 bases. Losses at the gene ends were 6 bases for V and 8 bases for J; bases not matched to a gene: 14. CDR3 length: 15 residues. The germline V gene has CDR1 MNHNY and CDR2 SVGAGI (reference sequence). CDR3 sequence: CASSPTADRGLGYTF. For the CDR3, the DNA is TGTGCCAGCAGCCCCACCGCCGACAGGGGATTAGGCTACACCTTC.

V usage is TRBV6-4 and J usage is TRBJ2-3, with TRBD1 matching over 8 bases. The length of the CDR3 is 14 residues. V shed 2 bases, J shed 6 bases, and the junction held 4 bases outside the gene matches. CDR1 is MRHNA, CDR2 SNTAGT, per germline. DNA for the CDR3: TGTGCCAGCAGTGACCGGACAGGGTTGGATACGCAGTATTTT. Protein sequence: CASSDRTGLDTQYF.

J is TRBJ2-7 and V is TRBV4-3; 7 nucleotides agree with TRBD2. This CDR3 has 19 residues. Germline trimming cut 3 bases from V and 0 bases from J; bases unmatched to any gene: 17. Germline values: CDR1 LGHNA, CDR2 YSLEER. CDR3 in DNA: TGCGCCAGCAGCCAGCTTAGTACGCCGTCGGGGGGAGACTCCTACGAGCAGTACTTC. This sequence encodes CASSQLSTPSGGDSYEQYF.

The V and J genes are TRBV11-2 and TRBJ2-3; the D is unclear. Germline V gene lookup returns CDR1 SGHAT and CDR2 FQNNGV. V dropped 0 bases and J dropped 6 bases, with 13 bases sitting between them. This CDR3 region has 15 residues. CDR3 residues: CASSLDIARRDTQYF. The CDR3 coding sequence is TGTGCCAGCAGCTTAGATATCGCAAGGCGGGATACGCAGTATTTT.

The gene calls are TRBV6-6 and TRBJ2-7; 10 nucleotides align to TRBD2. Germline loops: CDR1 MNHNY, CDR2 SVGAGI (reference sequence). This CDR3 has 15 amino acids. V dropped 7 bases and J dropped 3; count of bases not matched to a gene: 9. Written as DNA, the CDR3 is TGTGCCAGCATTAGACAAGCGGGAGGGATCTACGAGCAGTACTTC. Its translation is CASIRQAGGIYEQYF.

V usage is TRBV10-2 and J usage is TRBJ1-6, with 9 nucleotides matching TRBD1. Unmatched junction bases numbered 4, after V lost 2 bases and J lost 8 bases. The CDR3 runs to 15 residues. Germline V gives CDR1 WSHSY, CDR2 SAAADI. The DNA of the CDR3 is TGCGCCAGCAGTGAGACAGGGGGCTGGGATTCACCCCTCCACTTT. It encodes CASSETGGWDSPLHF.

This chain connects TRBV10-1 to TRBJ2-3, with 11 bases aligning to TRBD2. V dropped 6 bases and J dropped 7; count of bases not matched to a gene: 15. CDR1 is WNHNN and CDR2 is SYGVQD in the germline V gene (reference sequence). CDR3 size: 17 residues. The CDR3 spells CASSETSGAPAYNTQYF. CDR3 bases: TGCGCCAGCAGCGAGACTAGCGGGGCACCTGCGTACAATACGCAGTATTTT.

The chain combines TRBV27 with TRBJ1-2; D unclear. Germline V gene sequence: CDR1 MNHEY, CDR2 SMNVEV (reference sequence). V dropped 5 bases and J dropped 2 bases, with 21 bases sitting between them. CDR3 length equals 17 residues. CDR3 coding DNA: TGTGCCAGCAGTCCCTATATCCCCAAACAGAGAAACTATGGCTACACCTTC. Its translation: CASSPYIPKQRNYGYTF.

The CDR3 spells CASNPGDYEQYF. CDR3 DNA: TGCGCCAGCAATCCCGGGGACTACGAGCAGTACTTC. V and J are TRBV10-2 and TRBJ2-7, with D possibly matching TRBD2 (5 bases). The V gene's germline CDR1 is WSHSY and CDR2 SAAADI. Between the trimmed V and J ends, which lost 7 bases and 3 bases, there was a span of 10 bases. The CDR3 is 12 residues long.

J is TRBJ1-2 and V is TRBV7-9; D is unclear. V was trimmed by 0 bases and J by 4 bases, leaving 12 bases between them. The CDR3 runs 15 residues. Germline assignment: CDR1 SEHNR and CDR2 FQNEAQ (reference sequence). CDR3 sequence reads: CASSLAWQVSYGYTF. The CDR3 DNA sequence: TGTGCCAGCAGCTTAGCCTGGCAGGTGTCCTATGGCTACACCTTC.